These 27 T cell receptor beta chains were all obtained from the same sample, sequenced in a study of T cell responses to AZD1222 COVID-19 vaccine. Sequencing was performed with immunoSEQ multiplex PCR; in TCRdb, only in-frame clones are kept and a portion is missing. Here the sample spans around 78,000 clones, about 88% being singletons. The starting material was peripheral blood, obtained on day 0 of AZD1222 vaccination. These receptors all come from an adult in good health.

This sequence joins TRBV7-2 and TRBJ2-2; TRBD1 agrees at 12 bases. Germline assignment: CDR1 SGHTA and CDR2 FQGNSA. The CDR3 consists of 18 residues. The V gene end was trimmed by 6 bases and the J gene end by 7 bases; junction bases not matched to a gene: 15. CDR3 sequence reads: CASRSKFRDRGLIGELFF. CDR3 coding DNA: TGTGCCAGCAGGTCCAAATTTCGGGACAGGGGGCTGATCGGGGAGCTGTTTTTT.

The chain carries TRBV2 and TRBJ1-4; weak D call: TRBD1 (5 bases). The CDR3 consists of 14 residues. Trimming took 5 bases from V and 5 from J, leaving 12 bases between them. Per germline, CDR1 SNHLY and CDR2 FYNNEI. CDR3 protein: CASSWGRVNEKLFF. CDR3 DNA: TGTGCCAGCAGTTGGGGCAGGGTCAATGAAAAACTGTTTTTT.

The chain has TRBV9 and TRBJ1-5; a weak D match, TRBD1 (6 bases). There are 15 residues in the CDR3. Germline-derived CDR1 and CDR2 are SGDLS and YYNGEE. Trimming stripped 2 bases from V and 0 bases from J, with 9 bases between. The CDR3 nucleotides are TGTGCCAGCAGCGTGGGACACAATAGCAATCAGCCCCAGCATTTT. It encodes CASSVGHNSNQPQHF.

The rearrangement joins TRBV7-3 to TRBJ2-1; 9 nucleotides agree with TRBD2. The CDR3 runs 15 residues. V was pared by 2 bases and J by 6 bases, with 5 bases of the junction left unmatched. The germline CDR1 and CDR2 sequences are SGHTA and FQGTGA. The CDR3 DNA reads as TGTGCCAGCAGCTTATCCAGCGGGGGGAGCAATGAGCAGTTCTTC. Its protein is CASSLSSGGSNEQFF. The full variable domain, completed using reference TRBV7-3 and TRBJ2-1, is GAGVSQTPSNKVTEKGKYVELRCDPISGHTALYWYRQSLGQGPEFLIYFQGTGAADDSGLPNDRFFAVRPEGSVSTLKIQRTERGDSAVYLCASSLSSGGSNEQFFGPGTRLTVL.

V is TRBV3-1 (or the pseudogene TRBV3-2) and J is TRBJ1-1, with no clear D. Trimming took 3 bases from V and 1 from J, leaving 9 bases between them. CDR1 is LGHDT and CDR2 is YNNKEL in the germline V gene (reference sequence). The CDR3 runs to 14 residues. CDR3 bases: TGTGCCAGCAGCCAGAGGAATACGAACACTGAAGCTTTCTTT. Amino acids: CASSQRNTNTEAFF.

This chain connects TRBV19 to TRBJ1-5, with D possibly being TRBD1 (5 bases). This CDR3 is 17 amino acids long. Germline CDR1 reads LNHDA; CDR2 reads SQIVND (reference sequence). V gave up 4 bases and J gave up 0 bases, with 16 bases separating them. The CDR3 DNA reads TGTGCCAGTAGTACCCTTCTCAGGGTGAGTAGCAATCAGCCCCAGCATTTT. As protein: CASSTLLRVSSNQPQHF.

CDR3 protein: CASSQYRKRGSTGELFF. The CDR3 DNA reads TGCGCCAGCAGTCAATATAGGAAGCGGGGGAGCACCGGGGAGCTGTTTTTT. The genes are TRBV23-1 and TRBJ2-2; TRBD2 matches at 8 bases. TRBV23-1 is sorted into the ORF group, with uncertain function. The CDR3 loop spans 17 amino acids. V was pared by 1 base and J by 4 bases, with 8 bases of the junction left unmatched.

A remark on this clone: Distinct nucleotide sequences in the sample also encode this CDR3. The V gene is TRBV4-1, the J gene TRBJ1-2; TRBD1 matches 7 bases. V lost 1 base, J lost 4 bases, and 3 bases stayed unmatched. The V gene's germline CDR1 is MGHRA and CDR2 YSYEKL. The CDR3 length is 14 residues. CDR3 DNA sequence: TGCGCCAGCAGCCAAGGAACAGGGGCCTATGGCTACACCTTC. This codes for CASSQGTGAYGYTF.

This sequence joins TRBV6-5 and TRBJ1-2, with D hard to call. The length of the CDR3 is 16 residues. Germline V gene sequence: CDR1 MNHEY, CDR2 SVGAGI. Trimming removed 2 bases from V and 2 bases from J, with 15 bases in between. The CDR3 sequence: CASSYKGRVPNYGYTF. For the CDR3, the DNA is TGTGCCAGCAGTTACAAAGGCCGAGTGCCCAACTATGGCTACACCTTC.

This chain connects TRBV25-1 to TRBJ2-3; 9 bases match TRBD2. The trim removed 0 bases at V and 1 base at J, leaving 8 bases unmatched. Per germline, CDR1 MGHDK and CDR2 SYGVNS. This CDR3 region has 18 residues. The CDR3 nucleotides are TGTGCCAGCAGTGAATATGCACGCGCGGGAGGGGGCACAGATACGCAGTATTTT. It yields the protein CASSEYARAGGGTDTQYF.

The rearrangement links TRBV19 to TRBJ1-4, with 7 bases matching TRBD1. Germline V lookup: CDR1 LNHDA, CDR2 SQIVND (reference sequence). The CDR3 covers 17 residues. The V and J ends lost 5 bases and 4 bases, in that order; junction bases with no gene match: 13. CDR3 protein: CASSLRPRGLGNEKLFF. CDR3 sequence (DNA): TGTGCCAGTAGTCTTCGACCGAGGGGGCTAGGTAATGAAAAACTGTTTTTT.

The chain carries TRBV4-1 and TRBJ1-6, with 8 nucleotides matching TRBD1. V was clipped by 3 bases and J by 4 bases; unmatched bases: 8. The CDR3 spans 17 residues. Germline V gives CDR1 MGHRA, CDR2 YSYEKL. The CDR3 loop is CASSQGGDRRYNSPLHF. For the CDR3, the DNA is TGCGCCAGCAGCCAGGGAGGGGACAGGCGTTATAATTCACCCCTCCACTTT.

This clone was recorded a few times. The genes are TRBV2 and TRBJ2-1, with 11 bases lining up with TRBD2. Germline V gene sequence: CDR1 SNHLY, CDR2 FYNNEI. The CDR3 contains 15 residues. V lost 6 bases and J lost 7; bases outside the gene matches: 8. CDR3 nucleotide sequence: TGTGCCAGCAGGCTACTAGCGGGAGCGGAAAATGAGCAGTTCTTC. Translated: CASRLLAGAENEQFF.

In its sample, this clone was seen a few times. For the CDR3, the DNA is TGTGCCAGCAGCTTAGGAGGGGCAGGGGCCGAAAAACTGTTTTTT. Amino acids: CASSLGGAGAEKLFF. This sequence joins TRBV7-3 and TRBJ1-4, with D perhaps matching TRBD1 (6 bases). V gave up 2 bases and J gave up 8 bases, with 15 bases separating them. Per germline, CDR1 SGHTA and CDR2 FQGTGA. The CDR3 is made up of 15 amino acids.

There are a few counts of this clone. The CDR3 coding sequence is TGTGCCAGCAACAACCTAGCGGGGGGCCAAGAGACCCAGTACTTC. The encoded protein is CASNNLAGGQETQYF. The V gene is TRBV6-5, the J gene TRBJ2-5; 11 bases are a match to TRBD2. With V trimmed by 7 bases and J by 1 base, 5 bases remained unmatched. The CDR3 is 15 residues long. Germline V gene sequence: CDR1 MNHEY, CDR2 SVGAGI.

V usage is TRBV7-8 and J usage is TRBJ1-3; a weak D match, TRBD1 (5 bases). The germline V and J ends were trimmed by 5 bases and 0 bases, with 17 bases remaining between them. Germline CDR1 reads SGHVS; CDR2 reads FQNEAQ. The length of the CDR3 is 17 residues. CDR3 sequence: CASSPITGGYSGNTIYF. CDR3 DNA sequence: TGTGCCAGCAGCCCTATAACGGGGGGTTACTCTGGAAACACCATATATTTT.

The genes are TRBV9 and TRBJ1-1, with a tentative D call TRBD1 (6 bases). V gave up 4 bases and J gave up 5 bases, with 15 bases separating them. Germline CDR1 SGDLS, CDR2 YYNGEE. The CDR3 covers 14 residues. The CDR3 reads CASSLRTVGTEAFF. CDR3 sequence (DNA): TGTGCCAGCAGCCTTCGGACAGTCGGTACTGAAGCTTTCTTT.

V usage is TRBV30 and J usage is TRBJ2-7; D unclear. V was shortened by 3 bases and J by 2 bases, with 14 bases between the two germline ends. Germline lookup yields CDR1 GTSNPN and CDR2 SVGIG (reference sequence). The CDR3 contains 14 residues. CDR3 region: CAWSPAPKPYEQYF. Here the CDR3 DNA reads TGTGCCTGGAGCCCAGCGCCTAAACCCTACGAGCAGTACTTC.

The table lists this clone with a few counts. The chain has TRBV13 and TRBJ1-3; D is possibly TRBD1 (5 bases). The CDR3 length is 16 residues. Trimming stripped 5 bases from V and 0 bases from J, with 14 bases between. Germline CDR1 and CDR2: PRHDT and FYEKMQ (reference sequence). CDR3 nucleotide sequence: TGTGCCAGCAGCCTTTGGGGGGATAGCTCTGGAAACACCATATATTTT. Translated, it gives CASSLWGDSSGNTIYF.

This chain connects TRBV6-5 to TRBJ1-1, with D uncertain. The V end lost 0 bases, the J end lost 0 bases, and 8 bases lay between the germline ends. Looked up from germline, CDR1 is MNHEY and CDR2 is SVGAGI. This CDR3 has 15 amino acids. The DNA for the CDR3 is TGTGCCAGCAGTTACTCTGAGATTTTGAACACTGAAGCTTTCTTT. It yields the protein CASSYSEILNTEAFF.

This chain links TRBV5-4 with TRBJ1-1; 8 nucleotides align to TRBD1. V trimming: 4 bases; J trimming: 0 bases; junction bases outside the gene matches: 11. The germline V gene encodes CDR1 SGHNT and CDR2 YYREEE (reference sequence). The CDR3 is 17 amino acids. CDR3 DNA sequence: TGTGCCAGCAGCAGGACAGGGATTCCCCCCTTGAACACTGAAGCTTTCTTT. This translates into CASSRTGIPPLNTEAFF. The whole variable domain, remainder taken from reference TRBV5-4 and TRBJ1-1, is ETGVTQSPTHLIKTRGQQVTLRCSSQSGHNTVSWYQQALGQGPQFIFQYYREEENGRGNFPPRFSGLQFPNYSSELNVNALELDDSALYLCASSRTGIPPLNTEAFFGQGTRLTVV.

The chain employs TRBV6-5 and TRBJ1-1; D remains ambiguous. Trimming cost V 3 bases and J 1 base, with 9 bases left between them. The CDR3 runs to 14 residues. Germline V gene data show CDR1 as MNHEY and CDR2 as SVGAGI. CDR3 nucleotides: TGTGCCAGCAGTTATTCTGTAGAGAACACTGAAGCTTTCTTT. Translating it yields CASSYSVENTEAFF.

Only one count was recorded for this clone. The chain joins TRBV7-2 to TRBJ2-2; 7 positions match TRBD1. Trimming cost V 8 bases and J 1 base; bases outside gene matches: 1. In germline, CDR1 is SGHTA, CDR2 FQGNSA. The CDR3 is made up of 13 amino acids. The CDR3 region is CASRDRNTGELFF. The CDR3 DNA sequence: TGTGCCAGCCGGGACAGGAACACCGGGGAGCTGTTTTTT.

V is TRBV2 and J is TRBJ1-6, with 9 bases matching TRBD1. The germline gives CDR1 SNHLY, CDR2 FYNNEI. Germline trimming cut 6 bases from V and 7 bases from J; bases unmatched to any gene: 4. CDR3 length equals 14 residues. The CDR3 DNA sequence: TGTGCCAGCAGCAGGACAGGGGAAAATTCACCCCTCCACTTT. Amino acid sequence: CASSRTGENSPLHF.

The rearrangement uses TRBV10-1 and TRBJ1-5; a weak D match, TRBD1 (5 bases). This CDR3 is 17 amino acids long. CDR1 and CDR2 from the germline V gene are WNHNN and SYGVQD (reference sequence). V lost 3 bases, J lost 0 bases, and 15 bases lay in between. CDR3 amino acids: CASSDQGHYSSNQPQHF. CDR3 sequence (DNA): TGCGCCAGCAGTGACCAAGGACATTACTCTAGCAATCAGCCCCAGCATTTT.

This clone was observed once. This chain links TRBV19 with TRBJ1-5; D is unresolved. Germline V lookup: CDR1 LNHDA, CDR2 SQIVND (reference sequence). Trimming took 3 bases from V and 0 from J, leaving 9 bases between them. The CDR3 spans 15 residues. The CDR3 here is CASSILANSNQPQHF. CDR3 sequence (DNA): TGTGCCAGTAGTATCTTAGCGAATAGCAATCAGCCCCAGCATTTT.

This clone occurred a few times. Other DNA sequences in the sample encode the same CDR3. This sequence joins TRBV5-5 and TRBJ1-3; D unclear. V was cut by 5 bases and J by 0 bases, with 12 bases left in between. The CDR3 runs 15 residues. The germline V gene has CDR1 SGHKS and CDR2 YYEKEE (reference sequence). The CDR3 coding sequence is TGTGCCAGCAGTTTAGACGGGGACTCTGGAAACACCATATATTTT. Its translation is CASSLDGDSGNTIYF.